Each of the 6 T cell receptor beta chains below was sequenced from the same sample in a study of blood T cell repertoires in COVID-19. Method: immunoSEQ multiplex PCR; TCRdb's copy keeps in-frame clones and lacks some. The table records about 140,000 clones, roughly four fifths of them present only once. Sequencing was carried out using peripheral blood. The receptors shown here come from a woman of 80 years or more with acute or convalescent COVID-19.

The chain links TRBV3-1 (or the pseudogene TRBV3-2) to TRBJ1-2, with D unclear. Trimming removed 1 base from V and 4 bases from J, with 13 bases in between. The CDR3 consists of 15 residues. The germline CDR1 and CDR2 sequences are LGHDT and YNNKEL (reference sequence). The CDR3 DNA reads as TGTGCCAGCAGCCAAGCAGTGGGAGCAGCCTATGGCTACACCTTC. The encoded protein is CASSQAVGAAYGYTF.

V gene TRBV28 combines with J gene TRBJ1-1; D remains ambiguous. The CDR3 consists of 15 residues. The ends were cut back, 5 bases at V and 4 bases at J, with 17 bases in the middle. CDR1 MDHEN and CDR2 SYDVKM come from the germline V gene. CDR3 amino acids: CASSHTRRAFTEAFF. The CDR3 DNA reads TGTGCCAGCAGTCACACCCGGAGGGCCTTCACTGAAGCTTTCTTT.

V usage is TRBV4-1 and J usage is TRBJ2-7; 10 positions agree with TRBD1. J lost 6 bases, V lost 1 base, and 9 bases had no gene match. This CDR3 comprises 16 residues. Per germline, CDR1 MGHRA and CDR2 YSYEKL. The CDR3 region is CASSQAPGQGGSEQYF. The CDR3 coding sequence is TGCGCCAGCAGCCAAGCCCCAGGACAGGGGGGATCCGAGCAGTACTTC.

This chain uses TRBV3-1 (or the pseudogene TRBV3-2) with TRBJ1-1; unclear D gene. Looked up from germline, CDR1 is LGHDT and CDR2 is YNNKEL (reference sequence). V was shortened by 1 base and J by 0 bases, with 6 bases between the two germline ends. CDR3 size: 14 residues. CDR3 sequence (DNA): TGTGCCAGCAGCCAAGTCCTCCTGAACACTGAAGCTTTCTTT. This encodes CASSQVLLNTEAFF.

The chain joins TRBV5-1 to TRBJ2-3; unclear D gene. V lost 0 bases and J 0 bases, leaving 8 bases between the germline ends. The CDR3 spans 15 residues. Germline V gene lookup returns CDR1 SGHRS and CDR2 YFSETQ. This CDR3 is CASSLVQSSTDTQYF. CDR3 sequence (DNA): TGCGCCAGCAGCTTGGTTCAGTCTAGCACAGATACGCAGTATTTT.

This clone occurred once. The chain employs TRBV19 and TRBJ2-3; 12 bases agree with TRBD1. The CDR3 is made up of 15 amino acids. The junction had 3 bases not matched to a gene; V was cut back by 5 bases and J by 3 bases. Germline assignment: CDR1 LNHDA and CDR2 SQIVND (reference sequence). The CDR3 nucleotides are TGTGCCAGTAGTTCGGGACAGGGGGCAACAGATACGCAGTATTTT. It specifies CASSSGQGATDTQYF.